These 19 T cell receptor beta chains were all obtained from the same sample, sequenced in a study of graft-versus-host responses after intestinal transplantation. Repertoires were generated with immunoSEQ multiplex PCR, while TCRdb's copy carries only in-frame clones and drops some. The sample includes some 130,000 clones, around 94% of them seen just once. Their recognized antigens are unknown. The material was unstimulated CD4+ T cells sorted from spleen or lymph node cells, obtained before intestinal transplant. Every receptor here comes from a human donor who received an intestinal transplant.

V and J are TRBV5-1 and TRBJ1-1; D is unresolved. Trimming removed 4 bases from V and 2 bases from J, with 9 bases in between. Germline loops: CDR1 SGHRS, CDR2 YFSETQ. CDR3 length: 13 amino acids. For the CDR3, the DNA is TGCGCCAGCAGCCCGGACGGCAACACTGAAGCTTTCTTT. Its translation: CASSPDGNTEAFF.

The chain combines TRBV11-3 with TRBJ1-2, with a possible D match to TRBD1 (5 bases). The CDR3 contains 16 residues. Germline CDR1 SGHNT, CDR2 YENEEA. Trimming took off 2 bases at V and 2 bases at J, with 15 bases between the two ends. The CDR3 is CASSLWGAGENYGYTF. DNA for the CDR3: TGTGCCAGCAGCTTATGGGGTGCGGGGGAGAACTATGGCTACACCTTC.

This rearrangement joins TRBV5-6 to TRBJ2-3, with unresolved D. The CDR3 has 14 amino acids. V shed 4 bases and J shed 8 bases, with 17 bases lying between them. CDR1 and CDR2 (germline): SGHDT, YYEEEE. The CDR3 loop is CASSPPPGWGTQYF. CDR3 DNA sequence: TGTGCCAGCAGCCCGCCGCCCGGTTGGGGTACGCAGTATTTT.

The chain links TRBV7-9 to TRBJ1-2; D is unresolved. Germline lookup yields CDR1 SEHNR and CDR2 FQNEAQ (reference sequence). The CDR3 spans 15 residues. V was pared by 4 bases and J by 8 bases, with 20 bases between. This chain's CDR3 is CASSSGRLARAGYTF. In DNA, the CDR3 is TGTGCCAGCAGCTCCGGACGGCTGGCGAGGGCGGGCTACACCTTC.

The chain links TRBV6-1 to TRBJ1-6; D is ambiguous. This CDR3 spans 13 amino acids. From germline, CDR1 is MNHNS and CDR2 SASEGT. The V end was cut by 1 base, the J end by 7 bases, with 5 bases between. The CDR3 protein is CASSEVANSPLHF. The CDR3, as DNA: TGTGCCAGCAGTGAAGTGGCGAATTCACCCCTCCACTTT.

This clone was detected once. V gene TRBV7-6 combines with J gene TRBJ2-1, with 8 bases identical to TRBD2. The CDR3 is 14 residues long. The germline CDR1 and CDR2 sequences are SGHVS and FNYEAQ. J gave up 9 bases and V 4 bases, and 8 bases lay outside the gene matches. The CDR3 here is CASSYRAGVVEQFF. The DNA of the CDR3 is TGTGCCAGCAGCTACCGAGCGGGGGTAGTTGAGCAGTTCTTC.

The rearrangement links TRBV11-3 to TRBJ1-1; unclear D gene. V gave up 5 bases and J gave up 4 bases, with 14 bases separating them. Germline values: CDR1 SGHNT, CDR2 YENEEA. This CDR3 is 14 amino acids long. The CDR3 sequence: CASSTSRDPTEAFF. The CDR3 DNA reads TGTGCCAGCAGCACTTCCCGGGATCCCACTGAAGCTTTCTTT.

About this clone itself: This specimen includes other DNA sequences encoding the same CDR3. The chain uses TRBV19 and TRBJ2-2; D not resolved. The CDR3 contains 13 residues. From germline, CDR1 is LNHDA and CDR2 SQIVND (reference sequence). Trimming removed 1 base from V and 5 bases from J, with 5 bases in between. The CDR3 sequence is CASSIAGTGELFF. CDR3 sequence (DNA): TGTGCCAGTAGTATAGCTGGGACCGGGGAGCTGTTTTTT.

The genes are TRBV6-5 and TRBJ2-7; no clear D. The V and J ends lost 6 bases and 2 bases respectively, with 11 bases between them. The CDR3 runs 13 residues. CDR1 is MNHEY and CDR2 is SVGAGI in the germline V gene. Here the CDR3 reads CASSYGSTYEQYF. For the CDR3, the DNA is TGTGCCAGCAGCTACGGGTCTACCTACGAGCAGTACTTC.

The chain is built from TRBV7-2 and TRBJ2-7; no clear D gene. V was cut by 5 bases and J by 6 bases, with 14 bases left in between. This CDR3 has 13 residues. Germline V gene data show CDR1 as SGHTA and CDR2 as FQGNSA. The CDR3 nucleotides read TGTGCCAGCAGCCCAAATGGCGTTCCCGAGCAGTACTTC. It translates to CASSPNGVPEQYF.

The CDR3 coding sequence is TGTGCCAGCAGTGGAGCGGGGGTAGGCAATCAGCCCCAGCATTTT. It specifies CASSGAGVGNQPQHF. This chain uses TRBV6-1 with TRBJ1-5, with D possibly being TRBD1 (5 bases). V lost 4 bases and J lost 2, with 12 bases in between. The CDR3 totals 15 residues. Germline CDR1 reads MNHNS; CDR2 reads SASEGT.

The chain has TRBV11-3 and TRBJ2-7; TRBD2 aligns across 10 bases. The CDR3 loop spans 15 amino acids. Germline trimming cut 5 bases from V and 1 base from J; bases unmatched to any gene: 5. CDR1 is SGHNT and CDR2 is YENEEA in the germline V gene. Here the CDR3 reads CASSLGLAASYEQYF. The CDR3 DNA follows: TGTGCCAGCAGCCTTGGACTAGCGGCTTCCTACGAGCAGTACTTC. Full variable domain (remainder filled in from reference TRBV11-3 and TRBJ2-7): EAGVVQSPRYKIIEKKQPVAFWCNPISGHNTLYWYLQNLGQGPELLIRYENEEAVDDSQLPKDRFSAERLKGVDSTLKIQPAELGDSAVYLCASSLGLAASYEQYFGPGTRLTVT.

The chain combines TRBV7-9 with TRBJ1-1; 9 nucleotides agree with TRBD1. The CDR3 sequence is 15 residues long. The germline CDR1 and CDR2 sequences are SEHNR and FQNEAQ (reference sequence). The ends lost 5 bases at V and 7 bases at J; junction bases unmatched: 11. This CDR3 reads CASSHTGQGGSEAFF. CDR3 nucleotides: TGTGCCAGCAGCCACACGGGACAGGGAGGGAGTGAAGCTTTCTTT.

CDR3 DNA sequence: TGTGCCAGCAGCCCCTACCAGGGGGTGAACACTGAAGCTTTCTTT. It specifies CASSPYQGVNTEAFF. The chain recombines TRBV9 with TRBJ1-1, with TRBD1 matching over 7 bases. V shed 4 bases and J 0 bases; nucleotides not matched to a gene: 6. Germline-derived CDR1 and CDR2 are SGDLS and YYNGEE. This CDR3 contains 15 residues.

This clone was counted a few times. This chain joins TRBV6-5 and TRBJ2-7, with 7 bases that match TRBD2. Looked up from germline, CDR1 is MNHEY and CDR2 is SVGAGI. After removal of 2 bases from V and 1 base from J, the junction contained 5 bases not matched to a gene. The CDR3 covers 15 residues. This chain's CDR3 is CASSYREGRSYEQYF. The CDR3 DNA reads as TGTGCCAGCAGTTACAGGGAGGGGCGTTCCTACGAGCAGTACTTC.

The genes are TRBV9 and TRBJ1-1; D is unclear. The V gene's germline CDR1 is SGDLS and CDR2 YYNGEE. The V end lost 0 bases, the J end lost 4 bases, and 10 bases lay between the germline ends. The CDR3 has 14 residues. The chain's CDR3 is CASSVALRATEAFF. CDR3 sequence (DNA): TGTGCCAGCAGCGTAGCGCTGAGGGCCACTGAAGCTTTCTTT. The entire variable domain, with the rest obtained from reference TRBV9 and TRBJ1-1, is as follows: DSGVTQTPKHLITATGQRVTLRCSPRSGDLSVYWYQQSLDQGLQFLIQYYNGEERAKGNILERFSAQQFPDLHSELNLSSLELGDSALYFCASSVALRATEAFFGQGTRLTVV.

This CDR3 is CASTAQGGGNSPLHF. In DNA form, the CDR3 reads TGTGCCAGCACCGCCCAAGGAGGGGGTAATTCACCCCTCCACTTT. This chain uses TRBV6-5 with TRBJ1-6, with D tentatively TRBD1 (6 bases). Germline V gene sequence: CDR1 MNHEY, CDR2 SVGAGI. V was shortened by 7 bases and J by 6 bases, with 16 bases between the two germline ends. The CDR3 is 15 amino acids.

The rearrangement links TRBV19 to TRBJ1-1, with 7 positions matching TRBD1. The CDR3 consists of 14 residues. Looked up from germline, CDR1 is LNHDA and CDR2 is SQIVND (reference sequence). Germline trimming cut 4 bases from V and 1 base from J; bases unmatched to any gene: 3. CDR3: CASSTRQGNTEAFF. CDR3 DNA: TGTGCCAGTAGTACCCGACAGGGGAACACTGAAGCTTTCTTT.

The chain is built from TRBV10-2 and TRBJ2-7, with 8 positions matching TRBD2. This CDR3 has 16 residues. The V gene's germline CDR1 is WSHSY and CDR2 SAAADI. Trimming at V came to 3 bases and at J to 0 bases, leaving 7 bases not matched to a gene. CDR3 coding DNA: TGCGCCAGCAGTGACCCCCCCCGGGGGGGCTCCTACGAGCAGTACTTC. Translation: CASSDPPRGGSYEQYF.